The entry below gives a single TCR beta chain sequence along with its context. No antigen is known for it. This entry is derived from a study of OX40 agonist ivuxolimab in advanced cancers. Across the whole study: An agonistic anti-OX40 (CD134) antibody, ivuxolimab, was used to treat the patients.

Study-level results: More expanded clones were seen, on average, in CD8+ T cells than in CD4+.

Patients with a history of autoimmune disease or on systemic immunosuppression were excluded. Sequenced by immunoSEQ multiplex PCR; TCRdb stores in-frame clones only, minus some. The data hold tens of thousands of clones, with over 70% observed a single time. This clonotype was obtained from an adult with an advanced solid tumor such as melanoma, head and neck, liver or kidney cancer. Sequenced material: CD4+ or CD8+ T cells sorted from blood, taken in a trial of the OX40 agonist ivuxolimab.

The CDR3 sequence: CASSNDLGAGEQFF. DNA for the CDR3: TGTGCCAGTAGCAACGACCTCGGGGCCGGTGAGCAGTTCTTC. V is TRBV19 and J is TRBJ2-1; either TRBD1 or TRBD2 may fit D (5 bases each). Germline loops: CDR1 LNHDA, CDR2 SQIVND (reference sequence). CDR3 length: 14 residues. V shed 6 bases and J shed 9 bases, with 18 bases lying between them.